This T cell receptor beta chain emerged from a study of shared clonotypes between healthy human individuals. Repertoires were generated with immunoSEQ multiplex PCR, while TCRdb's copy carries only in-frame clones and drops some. The sample carries millions of clones, 90% to 95% recorded once. V dropped 8 bases and J dropped 0; count of bases not matched to a gene: 3. The CDR3 sequence is 14 residues long. Germline V gene lookup returns CDR1 ENHRY and CDR2 SYGVKD. Sequencing was performed on naive CD4+ T cells sorted from blood. Specified subset: CD45RA+ positively selected. The chain links TRBV10-3 to TRBJ1-5; 8 positions agree with TRBD1. The TCR was taken from a man aged 18 to 35 in good health. CDR3 bases: TGTGCCATCGGACAGGGCGATAGCAATCAGCCCCAGCATTTT. Amino acid sequence: CAIGQGDSNQPQHF.